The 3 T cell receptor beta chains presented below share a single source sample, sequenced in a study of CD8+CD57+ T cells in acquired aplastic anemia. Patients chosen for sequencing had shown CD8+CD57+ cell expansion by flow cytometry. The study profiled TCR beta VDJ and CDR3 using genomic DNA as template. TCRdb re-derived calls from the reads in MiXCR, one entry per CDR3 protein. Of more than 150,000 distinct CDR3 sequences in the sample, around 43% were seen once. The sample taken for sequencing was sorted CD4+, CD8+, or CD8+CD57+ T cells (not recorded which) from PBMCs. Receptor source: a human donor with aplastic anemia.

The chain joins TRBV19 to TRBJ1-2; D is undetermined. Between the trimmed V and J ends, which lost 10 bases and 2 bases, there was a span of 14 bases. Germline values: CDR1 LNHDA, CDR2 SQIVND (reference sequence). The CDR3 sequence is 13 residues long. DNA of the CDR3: TGTGCCATCACGCCGGAGGGAAACTATGGCTACACCTTC. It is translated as CAITPEGNYGYTF.

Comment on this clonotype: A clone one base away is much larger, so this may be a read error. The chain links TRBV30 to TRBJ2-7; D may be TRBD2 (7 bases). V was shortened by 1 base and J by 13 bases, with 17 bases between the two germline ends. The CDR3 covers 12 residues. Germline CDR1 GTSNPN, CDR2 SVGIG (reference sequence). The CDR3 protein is CAWSDLGGGSYV. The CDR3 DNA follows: TGTGCCTGGAGTGACCTTGGGGGGGGCTCTTACGTC.

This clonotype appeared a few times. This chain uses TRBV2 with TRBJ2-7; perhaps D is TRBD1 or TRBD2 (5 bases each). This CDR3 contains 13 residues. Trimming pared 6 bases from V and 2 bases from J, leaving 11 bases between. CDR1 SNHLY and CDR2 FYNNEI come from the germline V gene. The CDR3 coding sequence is TGTGCCAGCAGAGAGGGGCGGGCCTACGAGCAGTACGTC. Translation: CASREGRAYEQYV.